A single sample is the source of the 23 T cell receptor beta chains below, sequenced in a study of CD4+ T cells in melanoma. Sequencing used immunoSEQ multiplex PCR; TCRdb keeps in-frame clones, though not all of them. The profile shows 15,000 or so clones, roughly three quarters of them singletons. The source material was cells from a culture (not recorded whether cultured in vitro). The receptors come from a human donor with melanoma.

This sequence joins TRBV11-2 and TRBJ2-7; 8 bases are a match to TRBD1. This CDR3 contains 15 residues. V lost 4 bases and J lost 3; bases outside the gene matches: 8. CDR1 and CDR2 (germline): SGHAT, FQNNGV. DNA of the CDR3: TGTGCCAGCAGCTCAGCCGACAGGGGCCGCTACGAGCAGTACTTC. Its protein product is CASSSADRGRYEQYF.

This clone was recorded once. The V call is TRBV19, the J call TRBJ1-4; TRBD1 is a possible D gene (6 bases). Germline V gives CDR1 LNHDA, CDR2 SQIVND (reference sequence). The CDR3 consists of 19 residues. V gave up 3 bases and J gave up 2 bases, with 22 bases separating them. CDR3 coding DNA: TGTGCCAGTAGTATGTACTTTGGGGGCATAAGAAGGACTAATGAAAAACTGTTTTTT. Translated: CASSMYFGGIRRTNEKLFF. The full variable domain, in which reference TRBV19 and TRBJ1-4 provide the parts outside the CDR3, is DGGITQSPKYLFRKEGQNVTLSCEQNLNHDAMYWYRQDPGQGLRLIYYSQIVNDFQKGDIAEGYSVSREKKESFPLTVTSAQKNPTAFYLCASSMYFGGIRRTNEKLFFGSGTQLSVL.

CDR3 nucleotides: TGTGCCAGCAGCTACCACCGTACAGGTGAGAACACTGAAGCTTTCTTT. It specifies CASSYHRTGENTEAFF. The gene calls are TRBV7-8 and TRBJ1-1; D may be TRBD1 (5 bases). Germline V gene sequence: CDR1 SGHVS, CDR2 FQNEAQ. The V and J ends lost 4 bases and 1 base respectively, with 16 bases between them. The CDR3 contains 16 residues.

CDR3 sequence: CASSLNKDSPLHF. CDR3 DNA: TGTGCCAGCTCACTAAACAAGGATTCACCCCTCCACTTT. The chain couples TRBV18 to TRBJ1-6; D ambiguous. Germline V gives CDR1 KGHSH, CDR2 LQKENI. V was pared by 4 bases and J by 8 bases, with 9 bases between. The CDR3 length is 13 residues.

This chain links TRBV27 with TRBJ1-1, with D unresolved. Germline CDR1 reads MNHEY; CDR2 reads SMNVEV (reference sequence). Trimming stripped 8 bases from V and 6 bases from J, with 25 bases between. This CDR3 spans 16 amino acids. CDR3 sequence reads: CASSPRIRAPYAEAFF. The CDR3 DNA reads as TGTGCCAGCTCGCCTCGAATTCGAGCTCCCTACGCTGAAGCTTTCTTT.

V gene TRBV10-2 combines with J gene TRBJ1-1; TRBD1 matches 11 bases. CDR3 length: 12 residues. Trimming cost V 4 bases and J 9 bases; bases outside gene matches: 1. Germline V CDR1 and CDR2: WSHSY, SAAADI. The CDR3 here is CASSGTGGKAFF. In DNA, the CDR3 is TGCGCCAGCAGTGGGACAGGGGGCAAAGCTTTCTTT.

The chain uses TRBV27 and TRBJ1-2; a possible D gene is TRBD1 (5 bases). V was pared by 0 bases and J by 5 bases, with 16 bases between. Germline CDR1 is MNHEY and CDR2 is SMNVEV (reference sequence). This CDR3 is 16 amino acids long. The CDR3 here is CASSLSTRVPRYGYTF. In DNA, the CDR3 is TGTGCCAGCAGTTTATCCACCAGGGTCCCGCGGTATGGCTACACCTTC.

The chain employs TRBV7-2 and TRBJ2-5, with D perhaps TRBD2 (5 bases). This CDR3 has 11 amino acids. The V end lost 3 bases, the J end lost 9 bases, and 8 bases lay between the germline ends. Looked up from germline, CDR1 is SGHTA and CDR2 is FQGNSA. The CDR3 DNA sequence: TGTGCCAGCAGCTTTCGGGGAGCCCAGTACTTC. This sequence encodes CASSFRGAQYF.

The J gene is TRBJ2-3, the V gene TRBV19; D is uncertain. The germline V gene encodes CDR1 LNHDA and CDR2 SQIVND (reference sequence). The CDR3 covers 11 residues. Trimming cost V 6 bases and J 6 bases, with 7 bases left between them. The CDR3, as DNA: TGTGCCAGTAGGACGAGGGATACGCAGTATTTT. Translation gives CASRTRDTQYF.

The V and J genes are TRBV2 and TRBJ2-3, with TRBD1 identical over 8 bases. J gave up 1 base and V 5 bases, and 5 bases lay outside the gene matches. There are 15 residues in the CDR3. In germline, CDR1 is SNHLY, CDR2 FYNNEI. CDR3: CASSPSGGRTDTQYF. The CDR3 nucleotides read TGTGCCAGCAGTCCCTCAGGGGGCCGCACAGATACGCAGTATTTT.

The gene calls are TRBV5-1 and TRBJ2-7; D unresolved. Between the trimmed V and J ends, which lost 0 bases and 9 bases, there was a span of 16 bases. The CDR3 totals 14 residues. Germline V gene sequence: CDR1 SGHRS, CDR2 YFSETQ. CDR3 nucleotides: TGCGCCAGCAGCTTGGAGGTAGGCTCAGCGAGGCAGTACTTC. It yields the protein CASSLEVGSARQYF.

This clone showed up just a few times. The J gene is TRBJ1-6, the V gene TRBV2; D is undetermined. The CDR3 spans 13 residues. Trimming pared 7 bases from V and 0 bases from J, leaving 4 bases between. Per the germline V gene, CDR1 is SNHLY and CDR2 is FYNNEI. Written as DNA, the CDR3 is TGTGCCAGCACGGTCTCCTATAATTCACCCCTCCACTTT. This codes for CASTVSYNSPLHF.

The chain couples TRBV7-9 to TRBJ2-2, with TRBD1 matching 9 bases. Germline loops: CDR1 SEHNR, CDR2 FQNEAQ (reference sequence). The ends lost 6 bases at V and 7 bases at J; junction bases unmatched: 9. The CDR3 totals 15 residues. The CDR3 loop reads CASSSGTGWFGELFF. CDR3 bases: TGTGCCAGCAGTTCCGGGACAGGGTGGTTCGGGGAGCTGTTTTTT.

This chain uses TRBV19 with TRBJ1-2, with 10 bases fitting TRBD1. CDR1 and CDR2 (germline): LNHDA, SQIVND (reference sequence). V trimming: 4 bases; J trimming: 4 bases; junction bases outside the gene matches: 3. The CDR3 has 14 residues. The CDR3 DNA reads TGTGCCAGTAGTAGGGGACAGGGGATCTATGGCTACACCTTC. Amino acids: CASSRGQGIYGYTF. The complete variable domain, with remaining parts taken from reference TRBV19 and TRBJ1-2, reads DGGITQSPKYLFRKEGQNVTLSCEQNLNHDAMYWYRQDPGQGLRLIYYSQIVNDFQKGDIAEGYSVSREKKESFPLTVTSAQKNPTAFYLCASSRGQGIYGYTFGSGTRLTVV.

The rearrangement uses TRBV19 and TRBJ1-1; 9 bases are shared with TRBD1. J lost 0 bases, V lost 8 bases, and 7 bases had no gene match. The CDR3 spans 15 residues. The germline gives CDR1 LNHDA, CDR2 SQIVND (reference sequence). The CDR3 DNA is TGTGCCAGTTTAAAGGGACAGGGCCTGAACACTGAAGCTTTCTTT. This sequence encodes CASLKGQGLNTEAFF. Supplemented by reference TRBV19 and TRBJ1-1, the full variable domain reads DGGITQSPKYLFRKEGQNVTLSCEQNLNHDAMYWYRQDPGQGLRLIYYSQIVNDFQKGDIAEGYSVSREKKESFPLTVTSAQKNPTAFYLCASLKGQGLNTEAFFGQGTRLTVV.

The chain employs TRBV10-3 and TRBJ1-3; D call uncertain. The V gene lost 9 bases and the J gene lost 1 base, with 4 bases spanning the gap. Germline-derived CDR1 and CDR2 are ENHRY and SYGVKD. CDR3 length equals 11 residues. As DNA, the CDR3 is TGTGCCATAGGTTCTGGAAACACCATATATTTT. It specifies CAIGSGNTIYF.

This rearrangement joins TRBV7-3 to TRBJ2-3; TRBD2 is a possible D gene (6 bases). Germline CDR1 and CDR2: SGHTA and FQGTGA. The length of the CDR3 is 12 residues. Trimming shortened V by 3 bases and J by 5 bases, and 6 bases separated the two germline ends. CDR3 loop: CASSFGGDTQYF. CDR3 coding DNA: TGTGCCAGCAGCTTCGGGGGAGATACGCAGTATTTT.

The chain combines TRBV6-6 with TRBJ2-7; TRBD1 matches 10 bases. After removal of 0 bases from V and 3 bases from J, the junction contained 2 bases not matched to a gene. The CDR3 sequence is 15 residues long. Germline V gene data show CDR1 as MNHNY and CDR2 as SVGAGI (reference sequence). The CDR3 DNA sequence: TGTGCCAGCAGTTACTCCGGACAGGGGGGCTACGAGCAGTACTTC. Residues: CASSYSGQGGYEQYF.

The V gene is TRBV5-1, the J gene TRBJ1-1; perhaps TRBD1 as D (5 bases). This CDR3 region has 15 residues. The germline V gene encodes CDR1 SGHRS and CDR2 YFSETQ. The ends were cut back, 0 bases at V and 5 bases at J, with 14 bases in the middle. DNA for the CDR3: TGCGCCAGCAGCTTGGAAACAGGAAGCAGAACTGAAGCTTTCTTT. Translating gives CASSLETGSRTEAFF.

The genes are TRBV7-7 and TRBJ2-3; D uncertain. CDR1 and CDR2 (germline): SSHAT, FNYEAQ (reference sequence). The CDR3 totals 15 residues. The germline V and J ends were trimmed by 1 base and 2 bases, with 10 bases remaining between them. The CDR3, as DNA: TGTGCCAGCAGCTTAGGGCGACTCCCCACAGATACGCAGTATTTT. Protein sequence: CASSLGRLPTDTQYF.

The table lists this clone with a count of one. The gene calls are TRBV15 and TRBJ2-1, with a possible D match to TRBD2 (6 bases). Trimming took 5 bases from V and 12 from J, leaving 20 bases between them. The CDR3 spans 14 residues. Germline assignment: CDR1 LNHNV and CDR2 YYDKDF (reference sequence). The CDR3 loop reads CATSAHTNPGGQFF. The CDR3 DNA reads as TGTGCCACCAGCGCCCACACTAACCCCGGGGGGCAGTTCTTC. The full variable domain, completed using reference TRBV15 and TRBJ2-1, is DAMVIQNPRYQVTQFGKPVTLSCSQTLNHNVMYWYQQKSSQAPKLLFHYYDKDFNNEADTPDNFQSRRPNTSFCFLDIRSPGLGDTAMYLCATSAHTNPGGQFFGPGTRLTVL.

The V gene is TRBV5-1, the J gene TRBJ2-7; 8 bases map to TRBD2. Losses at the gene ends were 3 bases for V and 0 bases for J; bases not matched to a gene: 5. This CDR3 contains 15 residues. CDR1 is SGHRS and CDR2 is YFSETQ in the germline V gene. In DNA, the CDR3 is TGCGCCAGCAGCTGGGGGACTAGTGACTCCTACGAGCAGTACTTC. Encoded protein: CASSWGTSDSYEQYF.

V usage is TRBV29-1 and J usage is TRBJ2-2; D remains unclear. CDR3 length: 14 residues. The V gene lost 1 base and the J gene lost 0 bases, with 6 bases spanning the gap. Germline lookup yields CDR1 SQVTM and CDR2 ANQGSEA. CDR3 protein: CSVEVQTNTGELFF. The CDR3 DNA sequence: TGCAGCGTTGAAGTACAGACGAACACCGGGGAGCTGTTTTTT.